Each of the 8 T cell receptor beta chains below was sequenced from the same sample in a study of blood T cell repertoires in COVID-19. The method was immunoSEQ multiplex PCR; TCRdb's version includes in-frame clones alone and lacks a portion of them. The sample consists of 100,000 to 120,000 clones, about 80% of them appearing once. The material sequenced was peripheral blood. The receptors originated from a woman of 80 years or more with acute or convalescent COVID-19.

The V gene is TRBV19, the J gene TRBJ1-5, with 11 nucleotides matching TRBD1. CDR1 and CDR2 (germline): LNHDA, SQIVND (reference sequence). With 6 bases clipped from V and 4 bases from J, the junction kept 8 bases outside the gene matches. This CDR3 comprises 16 residues. This CDR3 is CASRRTGGLINQPQHF. The CDR3 region has the DNA TGTGCCAGTAGACGGACAGGGGGCTTAATAAATCAGCCCCAGCATTTT. The variable domain in full, completed from reference TRBV19 and TRBJ1-5, reads DGGITQSPKYLFRKEGQNVTLSCEQNLNHDAMYWYRQDPGQGLRLIYYSQIVNDFQKGDIAEGYSVSREKKESFPLTVTSAQKNPTAFYLCASRRTGGLINQPQHFGDGTRLSIL.

This rearrangement joins TRBV5-1 to TRBJ2-1, with TRBD2 identical over 9 bases. The CDR3 covers 16 residues. The junction had 7 bases not matched to a gene; V was cut back by 0 bases and J by 6 bases. Per the germline V gene, CDR1 is SGHRS and CDR2 is YFSETQ. CDR3 in DNA: TGCGCCAGCAGCTTGGTATTGGCTAGCGGGACCAATGAGCAGTTCTTC. This sequence encodes CASSLVLASGTNEQFF.

This clone was counted once. V is TRBV2 and J is TRBJ2-7, with TRBD1 matching 10 bases. CDR3 length: 14 amino acids. The J segment lost 7 bases and the V segment lost 7 bases, leaving 10 bases of the junction unmatched. Germline values: CDR1 SNHLY, CDR2 FYNNEI. The CDR3 is CASNNGQGVGEQYF. The CDR3 DNA is TGTGCCAGCAACAATGGACAGGGGGTGGGAGAGCAGTACTTC.

This rearrangement joins TRBV3-1 (or the pseudogene TRBV3-2) to TRBJ2-7; D unclear. The CDR3 spans 14 residues. The germline CDR1 and CDR2 sequences are LGHDT and YNNKEL (reference sequence). The germline V and J ends were trimmed by 6 bases and 0 bases, with 12 bases remaining between them. This CDR3 is CASSTNPSSYEQYF. CDR3 DNA sequence: TGTGCCAGCAGTACTAATCCTAGCTCCTACGAGCAGTACTTC.

The V and J genes are TRBV10-2 and TRBJ1-1; 9 nucleotides match TRBD1. V shed 6 bases, J shed 4 bases, and the junction held 6 bases outside the gene matches. Germline values: CDR1 WSHSY, CDR2 SAAADI. There are 14 residues in the CDR3. CDR3: CASRDPTGGTEAFF. In DNA form, the CDR3 reads TGCGCCAGCAGGGACCCGACAGGGGGCACTGAAGCTTTCTTT.

The chain recombines TRBV9 with TRBJ2-2, with a weak D call TRBD2 (6 bases). This CDR3 is built from 13 residues. Germline loops: CDR1 SGDLS, CDR2 YYNGEE. The CDR3: CATGGYNTGELFF. As DNA, the CDR3 is TGTGCAACCGGGGGATATAACACCGGGGAGCTGTTTTTT.

This chain uses TRBV6-2 or TRBV6-3 with TRBJ1-6; 9 bases line up with TRBD1. CDR1 and CDR2 (germline): MNHEY, SVGEGT. The CDR3 runs 14 residues. V trimming: 4 bases; J trimming: 10 bases; junction bases outside the gene matches: 5. In nucleotides, the CDR3 is TGTGCCAGCAGTTGGGGGACAGGGAAGTCACCCCTCCACTTT. It translates to CASSWGTGKSPLHF.

The chain combines TRBV30 with TRBJ1-6; tentatively, D is TRBD1 (6 bases). V lost 4 bases, J lost 9 bases, and 10 bases lay in between. The CDR3 has 12 residues. Germline loops: CDR1 GTSNPN, CDR2 SVGIG (reference sequence). The CDR3 spells CAWTAGVSPLHF. The CDR3 DNA is TGTGCCTGGACGGCAGGGGTTTCACCCCTCCACTTT.